Presented here are 15 T cell receptor beta chains from one specimen sequenced in a study of blood T cell repertoires in COVID-19 (dated by TCRdb to 2020 to 2022). Library method: the immunoSEQ multiplex PCR assay. In its TCRdb copy, this immuneACCESS table keeps in-frame sequences only and misses some clones. Where compared with another copy, unresolved V genes explain less than half of these, and the others have no known cause. The sample table lists about 100,000 clones, 85% to 90% of them with a count of one. The ten top clones hold around 13% of the sample. The sequenced material came from peripheral blood. These receptors came from a human donor in a cohort sampled during active COVID-19.

The gene calls are TRBV6-1 and TRBJ2-3, with TRBD2 matching 8 bases. J was trimmed by 0 bases and V by 3 bases; bases with no gene match: 5. The V gene's germline CDR1 is MNHNS and CDR2 SASEGT. CDR3 length: 16 residues. The CDR3 here is CASSDGRGGSTDTQYF. As DNA, the CDR3 is TGTGCCAGCAGTGACGGACGGGGGGGTAGCACAGATACGCAGTATTTT.

As DNA, the CDR3 is TGCGCCAGCAGCACGGACACCTCCTCTGGAAACACCATATATTTT. Amino acid sequence: CASSTDTSSGNTIYF. The chain uses TRBV5-1 and TRBJ1-3, with a weak D call TRBD1 (5 bases). Germline V gene lookup returns CDR1 SGHRS and CDR2 YFSETQ. Trimming took off 4 bases at V and 0 bases at J, with 11 bases between the two ends. The CDR3 spans 15 residues.

The genes are TRBV10-1 and TRBJ1-4; D may be TRBD1 (5 bases). Trimming shortened V by 2 bases and J by 0 bases, and 7 bases separated the two germline ends. Per germline, CDR1 WNHNN and CDR2 SYGVQD (reference sequence). The length of the CDR3 is 15 residues. The CDR3 DNA reads TGCGCCAGCAGTGAGCCGACAGCAACTAATGAAAAACTGTTTTTT. It specifies CASSEPTATNEKLFF.

The V call is TRBV10-3, the J call TRBJ1-3; D unresolved. The V and J ends lost 3 bases and 8 bases respectively, with 8 bases between them. Germline CDR1 and CDR2: ENHRY and SYGVKD. The CDR3 extends over 12 amino acids. CDR3 sequence reads: CAISDGSDTIYF. CDR3 DNA: TGTGCCATCAGTGATGGTTCGGACACCATATATTTT.

V gene TRBV3-1 (or the pseudogene TRBV3-2) combines with J gene TRBJ1-3; a weak D match, TRBD1 (6 bases). This CDR3 comprises 17 residues. Germline V gene lookup returns CDR1 LGHDT and CDR2 YNNKEL (reference sequence). V was trimmed by 4 bases and J by 0 bases, leaving 16 bases between them. The CDR3 DNA is TGTGCCAGCAGCCCCCGACAGGTTGTAAACTCTGGAAACACCATATATTTT. Translated, it gives CASSPRQVVNSGNTIYF.

The chain carries TRBV11-2 and TRBJ2-7, with 8 bases identical to TRBD1. CDR3 length: 14 residues. CDR1 SGHAT and CDR2 FQNNGV come from the germline V gene. With 5 bases clipped from V and 3 bases from J, the junction kept 6 bases outside the gene matches. In DNA form, the CDR3 reads TGTGCCAGCAGCCCGTCGACAGGGGACTACGAGCAGTACTTC. Translation gives CASSPSTGDYEQYF.

The V and J genes are TRBV18 and TRBJ1-2; 12 bases align to TRBD1. The CDR3 contains 15 residues. J lost 8 bases, V lost 3 bases, and 7 bases had no gene match. CDR1 and CDR2 from the germline V gene are KGHSH and LQKENI. The CDR3 sequence is CASSPVGQGASGYTF. For the CDR3, the DNA is TGTGCCAGCTCACCCGTGGGACAGGGGGCGAGCGGCTACACCTTC.

As to this clone: An end of the junction does not agree with germline; a read error may underlie this. The chain couples TRBV7-2 to TRBJ2-2, with TRBD1 identical over 12 bases. Per germline, CDR1 SGHTA and CDR2 FQGNSA. The CDR3 contains 19 residues. The CDR3 coding sequence is TGTGCCAGCAGCTTAGCGGGGGACAGGGGGCAGCTGAACACCAGGGAGCTGTTTTTT. Its protein product is CASSLAGDRGQLNTRELFF.

A note on this clone: Other DNA variants within this sample encode the same CDR3. The chain couples TRBV19 to TRBJ2-7; TRBD2 is a possible D gene (6 bases). Germline V gives CDR1 LNHDA, CDR2 SQIVND (reference sequence). Trimming removed 4 bases at V and 1 base at J, with 8 bases between. The CDR3 covers 13 residues. Here the CDR3 reads CASSKEGSYEQYF. As DNA, the CDR3 is TGTGCCAGTAGTAAGGAGGGTTCCTACGAGCAGTACTTC.

The chain links TRBV30 to TRBJ1-3; no definite D call. The CDR3 length is 14 residues. Germline CDR1 GTSNPN, CDR2 SVGIG (reference sequence). V dropped 4 bases and J dropped 1 base, with 11 bases sitting between them. The CDR3: CAWIGQVSGNTIYF. The CDR3 nucleotides are TGTGCCTGGATCGGCCAGGTGTCTGGAAACACCATATATTTT.

CDR3 amino acids: CASSLGVAGGPPYEQYF. The CDR3 DNA sequence: TGCGCCAGCAGCTTGGGGGTAGCGGGAGGGCCCCCCTACGAGCAGTACTTC. This chain uses TRBV5-1 with TRBJ2-7, with 11 bases lining up with TRBD2. This CDR3 contains 17 residues. CDR1 and CDR2 (germline): SGHRS, YFSETQ. The junction had 7 bases not matched to a gene; V was cut back by 0 bases and J by 2 bases.

The rearrangement joins TRBV3-1 (or the pseudogene TRBV3-2) to TRBJ1-5; 9 bases are a match to TRBD1. The V gene's germline CDR1 is LGHDT and CDR2 YNNKEL (reference sequence). V shed 3 bases, J shed 5 bases, and the junction held 8 bases outside the gene matches. The CDR3 loop spans 16 amino acids. CDR3 sequence reads: CASSQDRTGEDQPQHF. The CDR3 coding sequence is TGTGCCAGCAGCCAGGACCGGACAGGGGAGGATCAGCCCCAGCATTTT.

With respect to this clone: The sample has other DNA sequences that encode this CDR3 too. The J gene is TRBJ1-3, the V gene TRBV19, with 7 positions matching TRBD1. This CDR3 contains 14 residues. V shed 6 bases, J shed 0 bases, and the junction held 2 bases outside the gene matches. Germline CDR1 reads LNHDA; CDR2 reads SQIVND (reference sequence). CDR3 protein: CASRSGGSGNTIYF. The CDR3 DNA sequence: TGTGCCAGTAGGTCAGGGGGCTCTGGAAACACCATATATTTT.

The genes are TRBV6-5 and TRBJ1-1; possible D gene TRBD1, 6 bases. Germline-derived CDR1 and CDR2 are MNHEY and SVGAGI. V lost 6 bases, J lost 6 bases, and 11 bases lay in between. The CDR3 covers 12 residues. The CDR3 coding sequence is TGTGCCAGCAGCTCTGGGACATCTGAAGCTTTCTTT. This encodes CASSSGTSEAFF.

The V and J genes are TRBV7-6 and TRBJ2-6; D possibly corresponds to TRBD1 (5 bases). Trimming removed 4 bases from V and 2 bases from J, with 9 bases in between. This CDR3 has 15 amino acids. Germline CDR1 SGHVS, CDR2 FNYEAQ. The CDR3 loop reads CASSSTAAGANVLTF. The CDR3 region has the DNA TGTGCCAGCAGCTCGACAGCCGCTGGGGCCAACGTCCTGACTTTC.